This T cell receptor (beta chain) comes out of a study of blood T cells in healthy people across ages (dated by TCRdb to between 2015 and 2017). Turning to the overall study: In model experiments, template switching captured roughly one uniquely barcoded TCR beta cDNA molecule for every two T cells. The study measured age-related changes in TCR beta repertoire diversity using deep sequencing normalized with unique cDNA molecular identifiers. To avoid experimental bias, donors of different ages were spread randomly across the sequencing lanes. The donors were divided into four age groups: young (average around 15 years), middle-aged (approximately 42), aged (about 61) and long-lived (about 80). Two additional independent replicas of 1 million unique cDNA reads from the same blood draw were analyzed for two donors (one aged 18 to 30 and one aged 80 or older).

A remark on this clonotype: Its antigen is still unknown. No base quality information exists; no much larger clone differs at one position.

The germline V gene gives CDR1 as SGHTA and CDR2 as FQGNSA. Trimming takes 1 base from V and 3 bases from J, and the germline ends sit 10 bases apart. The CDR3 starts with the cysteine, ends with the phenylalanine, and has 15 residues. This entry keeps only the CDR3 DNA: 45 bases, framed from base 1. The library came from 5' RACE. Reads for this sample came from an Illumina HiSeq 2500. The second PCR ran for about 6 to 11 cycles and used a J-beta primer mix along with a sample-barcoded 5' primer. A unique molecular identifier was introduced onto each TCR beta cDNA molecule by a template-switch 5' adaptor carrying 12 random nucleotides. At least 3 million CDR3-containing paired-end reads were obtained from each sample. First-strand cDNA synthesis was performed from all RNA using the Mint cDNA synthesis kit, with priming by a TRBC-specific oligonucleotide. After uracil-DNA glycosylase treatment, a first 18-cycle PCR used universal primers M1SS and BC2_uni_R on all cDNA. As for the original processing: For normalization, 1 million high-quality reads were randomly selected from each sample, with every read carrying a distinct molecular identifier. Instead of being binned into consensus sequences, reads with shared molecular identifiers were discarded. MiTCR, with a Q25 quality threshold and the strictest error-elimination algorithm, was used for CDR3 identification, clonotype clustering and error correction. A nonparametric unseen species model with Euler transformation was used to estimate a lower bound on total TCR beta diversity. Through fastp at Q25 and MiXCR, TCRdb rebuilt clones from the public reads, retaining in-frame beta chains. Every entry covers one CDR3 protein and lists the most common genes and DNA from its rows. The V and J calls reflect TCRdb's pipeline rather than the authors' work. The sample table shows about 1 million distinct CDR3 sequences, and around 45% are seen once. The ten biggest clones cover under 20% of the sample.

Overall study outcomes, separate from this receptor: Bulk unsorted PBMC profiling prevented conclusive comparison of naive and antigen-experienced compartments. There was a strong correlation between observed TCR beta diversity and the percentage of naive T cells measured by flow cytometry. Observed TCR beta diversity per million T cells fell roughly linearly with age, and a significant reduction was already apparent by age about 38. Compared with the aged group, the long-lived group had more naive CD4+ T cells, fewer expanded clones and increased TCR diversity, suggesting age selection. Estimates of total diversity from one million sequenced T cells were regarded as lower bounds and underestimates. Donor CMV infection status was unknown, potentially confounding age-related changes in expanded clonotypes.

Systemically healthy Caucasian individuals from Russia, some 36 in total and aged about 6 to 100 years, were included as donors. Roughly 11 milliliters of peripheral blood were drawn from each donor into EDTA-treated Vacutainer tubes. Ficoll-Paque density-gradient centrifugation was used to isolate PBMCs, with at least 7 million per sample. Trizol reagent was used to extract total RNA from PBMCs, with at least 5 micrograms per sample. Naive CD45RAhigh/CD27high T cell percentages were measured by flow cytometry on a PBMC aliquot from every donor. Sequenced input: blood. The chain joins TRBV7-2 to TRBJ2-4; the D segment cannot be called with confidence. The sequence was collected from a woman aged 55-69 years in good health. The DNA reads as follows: TGTGCCAGCAGCTTAGGGTCGATGGTCAAAAACATTCAGTACTTC. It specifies CASSLGSMVKNIQYF.